A single sample gave rise to the 9 T cell receptor beta chains below, sequenced in a study of control samples from healthy donors and cancer patients. The repertoire was sequenced with immunoSEQ multiplex PCR; TCRdb's copy has only in-frame clones and lacks some. The table lists 75,000 to 80,000 clones, roughly 89% of them singletons. Sequenced: PBMCs. The receptors stem from a woman aged 45-60 years with colorectal cancer.

The V gene is TRBV12-5, the J gene TRBJ2-1; D ambiguous. The CDR3 extends over 13 amino acids. Germline values: CDR1 LGHNT, CDR2 FRNRAP. Trimming removed 0 bases at V and 7 bases at J, with 7 bases between. CDR3 sequence (DNA): TGTGCTAGTGGTTTGGTACTCCGAAATGAGCAGTTCTTC. Translated, it gives CASGLVLRNEQFF.

This chain uses TRBV11-3 with TRBJ2-2, with a weak D call TRBD1 (6 bases). V lost 5 bases, J lost 1 base, and 17 bases lay in between. The CDR3 runs to 17 residues. CDR1 is SGHNT and CDR2 is YENEEA in the germline V gene. The CDR3 bases are TGTGCCAGCAGCCCCGGGCTAACAGGGTGGAACACCGGGGAGCTGTTTTTT. Its protein product is CASSPGLTGWNTGELFF. The full variable domain, its missing parts supplied by reference TRBV11-3 and TRBJ2-2, is EAGVVQSPRYKIIEKKQPVAFWCNPISGHNTLYWYLQNLGQGPELLIRYENEEAVDDSQLPKDRFSAERLKGVDSTLKIQPAELGDSAVYLCASSPGLTGWNTGELFFGEGSRLTVL.

The rearrangement joins TRBV5-1 to TRBJ1-1; D is undetermined. Deletions cut 4 bases from V and 4 bases from J, with 14 bases between. Germline V gene sequence: CDR1 SGHRS, CDR2 YFSETQ. The CDR3 spans 14 residues. The CDR3 DNA sequence: TGCGCCAGCAGCCCTGTAGTCGGGTTCACTGAAGCTTTCTTT. It codes for CASSPVVGFTEAFF.

J is TRBJ2-2 and V is TRBV2; D is unclear. Trimming took off 2 bases at V and 0 bases at J, with 10 bases between the two ends. Germline V gives CDR1 SNHLY, CDR2 FYNNEI. There are 16 residues in the CDR3. The CDR3 protein is CASSEFLASNTGELFF. CDR3 DNA: TGTGCCAGCAGTGAATTTTTAGCATCGAACACCGGGGAGCTGTTTTTT.

V and J are TRBV19 and TRBJ1-2; no clear D. Deletions cut 7 bases from V and 0 bases from J, with 9 bases between. The CDR3 is made up of 13 amino acids. Per germline, CDR1 LNHDA and CDR2 SQIVND (reference sequence). DNA for the CDR3: TGTGCCAGTAAATTCGGGACTAACTATGGCTACACCTTC. Amino acid sequence: CASKFGTNYGYTF.

The gene calls are TRBV19 and TRBJ2-1, with 9 bases that match TRBD2. Germline V lookup: CDR1 LNHDA, CDR2 SQIVND (reference sequence). The V segment lost 7 bases and the J segment 7 bases; nucleotides outside the gene matches: 8. The CDR3 covers 14 residues. In DNA, the CDR3 is TGTGCCAGTAATAGCGGGGGAGCGAATAATGAGCAGTTCTTC. This gives the protein CASNSGGANNEQFF.

The J gene is TRBJ2-1, the V gene TRBV4-3; the match to TRBD2 covers 7 bases. Germline values: CDR1 LGHNA, CDR2 YSLEER. The CDR3 has 17 residues. Trimming at V came to 0 bases and at J to 5 bases, leaving 10 bases not matched to a gene. This CDR3 reads CASSQDRARGGNNEQFF. The CDR3 nucleotides are TGCGCCAGCAGCCAAGATCGGGCGCGCGGGGGAAACAATGAGCAGTTCTTC.

The rearrangement links TRBV5-1 to TRBJ2-5, with 12 bases aligning to TRBD2. CDR3 size: 16 residues. Germline V CDR1 and CDR2: SGHRS, YFSETQ. V shed 4 bases, J shed 3 bases, and the junction held 7 bases outside the gene matches. The CDR3 bases are TGCGCCAGCAGCGCGACTAGCGGGGGCCTGGAAGAGACCCAGTACTTC. Protein sequence: CASSATSGGLEETQYF.

The chain couples TRBV3-1 (or the pseudogene TRBV3-2) to TRBJ1-6; no reliable D call. Trimming removed 1 base at V and 7 bases at J, with 11 bases between. This CDR3 is 15 amino acids long. Germline CDR1 LGHDT, CDR2 YNNKEL (reference sequence). The CDR3 spells CASSQVLQLNSPLHF. CDR3 coding DNA: TGTGCCAGCAGCCAAGTTTTACAGTTAAATTCACCCCTCCACTTT.